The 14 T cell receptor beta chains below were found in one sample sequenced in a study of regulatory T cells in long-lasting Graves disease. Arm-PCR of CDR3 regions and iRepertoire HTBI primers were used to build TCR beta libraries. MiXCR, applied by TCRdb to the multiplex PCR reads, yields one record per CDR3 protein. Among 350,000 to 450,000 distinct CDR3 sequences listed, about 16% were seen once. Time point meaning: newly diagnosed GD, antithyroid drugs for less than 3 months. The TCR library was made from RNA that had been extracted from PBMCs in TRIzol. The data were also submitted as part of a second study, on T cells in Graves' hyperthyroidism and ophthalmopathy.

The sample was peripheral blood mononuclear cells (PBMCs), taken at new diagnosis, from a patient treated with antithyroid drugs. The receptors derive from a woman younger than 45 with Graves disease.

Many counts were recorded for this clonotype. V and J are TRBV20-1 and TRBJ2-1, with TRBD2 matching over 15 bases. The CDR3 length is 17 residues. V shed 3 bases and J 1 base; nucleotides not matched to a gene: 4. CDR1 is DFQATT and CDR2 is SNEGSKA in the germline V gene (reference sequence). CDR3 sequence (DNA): TGCAGTGCTAGTCGTGGACTAGCGGGAGGGTCCTACAATGAGCAGTTCTTC. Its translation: CSASRGLAGGSYNEQFF.

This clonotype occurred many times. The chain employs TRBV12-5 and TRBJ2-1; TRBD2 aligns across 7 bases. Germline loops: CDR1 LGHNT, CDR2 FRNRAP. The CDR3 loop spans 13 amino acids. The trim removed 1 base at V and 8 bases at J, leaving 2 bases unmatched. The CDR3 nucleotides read TGTGCTAGTGGTTTGGGAACTAGCGATGAGCAGTTCTTC. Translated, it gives CASGLGTSDEQFF.

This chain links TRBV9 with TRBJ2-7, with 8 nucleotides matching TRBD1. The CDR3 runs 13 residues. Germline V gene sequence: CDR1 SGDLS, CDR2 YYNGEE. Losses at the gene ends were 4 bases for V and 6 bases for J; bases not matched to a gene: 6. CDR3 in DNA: TGTGCCAGCAGCACCAGACAGGGGCGCGAGCAGTACTTC. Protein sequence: CASSTRQGREQYF.

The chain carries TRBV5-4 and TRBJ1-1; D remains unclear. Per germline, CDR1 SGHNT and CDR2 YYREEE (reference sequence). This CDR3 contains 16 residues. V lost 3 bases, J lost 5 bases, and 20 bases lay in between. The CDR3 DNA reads TGTGCCAGCAGCTCGCTCTCAGCAGTACGGTGGACTGAAGCTTTCTTT. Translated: CASSSLSAVRWTEAFF.

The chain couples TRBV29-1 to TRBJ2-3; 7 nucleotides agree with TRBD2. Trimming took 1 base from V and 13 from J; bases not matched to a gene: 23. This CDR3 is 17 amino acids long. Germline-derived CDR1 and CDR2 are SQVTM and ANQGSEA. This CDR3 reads CSVEGLLLADHLGSEYF. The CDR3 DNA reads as TGCAGCGTTGAAGGACTCCTTCTAGCGGATCACCTTGGAAGCGAGTATTTT.

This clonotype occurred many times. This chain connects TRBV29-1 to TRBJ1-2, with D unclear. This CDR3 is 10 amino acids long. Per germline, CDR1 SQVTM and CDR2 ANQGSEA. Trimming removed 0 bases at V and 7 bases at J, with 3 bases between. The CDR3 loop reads CSVEDGGYTF. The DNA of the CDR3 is TGCAGCGTTGAAGACGGTGGCTACACCTTC.

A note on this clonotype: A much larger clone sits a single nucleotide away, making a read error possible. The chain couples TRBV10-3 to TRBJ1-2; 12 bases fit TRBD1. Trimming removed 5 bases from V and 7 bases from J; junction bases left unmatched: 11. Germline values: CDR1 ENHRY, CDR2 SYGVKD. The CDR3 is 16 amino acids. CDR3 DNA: TGTGCCATCAGTCCCGGACCGGGACAGGGGGCGATTGGCTACACCTTC. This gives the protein CAISPGPGQGAIGYTF.

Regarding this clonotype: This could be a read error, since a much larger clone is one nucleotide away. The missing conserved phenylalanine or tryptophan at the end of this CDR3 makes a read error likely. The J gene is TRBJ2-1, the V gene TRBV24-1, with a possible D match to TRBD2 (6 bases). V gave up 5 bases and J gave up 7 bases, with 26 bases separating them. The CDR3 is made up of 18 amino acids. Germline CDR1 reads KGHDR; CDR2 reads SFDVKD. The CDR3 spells CATSVGGRENWFFNEQFC. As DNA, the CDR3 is TGTGCCACCAGTGTGGGGGGTCGGGAGAATTGGTTTTTTAATGAGCAGTTCTGC.

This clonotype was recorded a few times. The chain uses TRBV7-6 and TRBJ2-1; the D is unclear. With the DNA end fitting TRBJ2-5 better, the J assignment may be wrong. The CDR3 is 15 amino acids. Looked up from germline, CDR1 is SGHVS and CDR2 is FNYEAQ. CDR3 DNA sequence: TGTGCCAGCAGCTTAGAGAGACCACCCCAAGAGACCCAGTACTTC. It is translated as CASSLERPPQETQYF.

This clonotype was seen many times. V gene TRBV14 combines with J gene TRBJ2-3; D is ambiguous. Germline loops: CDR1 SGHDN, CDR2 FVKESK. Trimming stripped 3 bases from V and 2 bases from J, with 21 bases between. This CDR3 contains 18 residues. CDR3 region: CASSHNPRQVRYTDTQYF. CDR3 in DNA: TGTGCCAGCAGCCACAATCCCCGACAAGTTCGGTACACAGATACGCAGTATTTT. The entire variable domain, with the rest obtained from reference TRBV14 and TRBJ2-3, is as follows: EAGVTQFPSHSVIEKGQTVTLRCDPISGHDNLYWYRRVMGKEIKFLLHFVKESKQDESGMPNNRFLAERTGGTYSTLKVQPAELEDSGVYFCASSHNPRQVRYTDTQYFGPGTRLTVL.

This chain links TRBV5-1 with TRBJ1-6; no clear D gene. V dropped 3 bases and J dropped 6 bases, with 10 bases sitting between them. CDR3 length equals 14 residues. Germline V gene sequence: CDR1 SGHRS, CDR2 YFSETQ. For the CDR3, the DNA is TGCGCCAGCAGCTGGACTGGCTCTAATTCACCCCTCCACTTT. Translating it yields CASSWTGSNSPLHF. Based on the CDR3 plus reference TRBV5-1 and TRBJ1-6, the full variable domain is KAGVTQTPRYLIKTRGQQVTLSCSPISGHRSVSWYQQTPGQGLQFLFEYFSETQRNKGNFPGRFSGRQFSNSRSEMNVSTLELGDSALYLCASSWTGSNSPLHFGNGTRLTVT.

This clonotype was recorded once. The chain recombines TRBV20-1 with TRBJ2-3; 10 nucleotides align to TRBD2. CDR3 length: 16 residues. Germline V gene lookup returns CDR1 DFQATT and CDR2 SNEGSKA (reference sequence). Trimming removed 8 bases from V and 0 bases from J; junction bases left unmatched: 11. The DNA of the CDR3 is TGCAGTCCTCACAACCAGACTAGCGGGAGCACAGATACGCAGTATTTT. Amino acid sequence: CSPHNQTSGSTDTQYF.

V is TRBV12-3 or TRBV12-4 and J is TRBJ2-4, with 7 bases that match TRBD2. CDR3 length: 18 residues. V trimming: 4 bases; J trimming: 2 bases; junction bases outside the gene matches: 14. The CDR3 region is CASSSGLAGVRTKNIQYF. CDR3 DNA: TGTGCCAGCAGTTCGGGACTGGCGGGAGTTAGAACCAAAAACATTCAGTACTTC.

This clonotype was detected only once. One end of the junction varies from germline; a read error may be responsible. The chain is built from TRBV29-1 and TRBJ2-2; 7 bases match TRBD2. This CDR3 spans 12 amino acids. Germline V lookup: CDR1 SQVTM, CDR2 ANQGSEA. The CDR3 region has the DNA TGCAGCGCTAGCGGTGGGGCCGGGGAGCTGTTGTTT. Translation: CSASGGAGELLF.